The entry below describes one T cell receptor beta chain. Its antigen is not known. Donor samples were obtained from healthy Caucasian individuals from Russia, aged roughly 6 to 95. Using a J-beta primer mix together with a sample-barcoded 5' primer, a second PCR was run for about 6 to 11 cycles. Every individual sample yielded 3 million or more paired-end reads (each containing CDR3). TCRdb reprocessed the 5' RACE reads via MiXCR and lists one record per CDR3 protein. The table lists 1.5 million to 2 million distinct CDR3 sequences, 30% to 40% of them singletons. Germline assignment: CDR1 MGHRA and CDR2 YSYEKL. V shed 9 bases and J 6 bases; nucleotides not matched to a gene: 11. This CDR3 has 15 amino acids. This entry comes from a study of blood T cells in healthy people across ages. Notes on the study in general: Donor CMV status, an unknown factor, possibly confounded changes in expanded clonotypes.

This sequence was found in a human donor in good health. Sequencing was carried out using blood. V usage is TRBV4-1 and J usage is TRBJ2-1; 10 positions match TRBD2. The CDR3 protein is CASSTSLAGSNEQFF. The CDR3 region has the DNA TGCGCCAGTAGCACCTCACTAGCGGGGAGCAATGAGCAGTTCTTC.